What follows describes a single T cell receptor (beta chain). The antigen is not known. 5'RACE primed at constant segments yielded TCR alpha and TCR beta cDNA libraries bearing sample barcodes and UMIs. TCRdb itself ran the 5' RACE reads through MiXCR, one entry per CDR3 protein. Here the sample spans 450,000 to 700,000 distinct CDR3 sequences, roughly 18% being singletons. CDR3 size: 12 residues. CDR1 DFQATT and CDR2 SNEGSKA come from the germline V gene (reference sequence). V was pared by 6 bases and J by 1 base, with 9 bases between. These data come from a study of T-cell memory formation after mild COVID-19. Study overall: The TCR clusters were mostly specific to one donor. Notes on the study in general: Memory from before infection featured some responding clones, which suggests cross-reactive memory joined. Most CD4+ clones that shrank were in CM and EM, while CD8+ ones turned up in EMRA.

This clonotype was obtained from an adult woman who had mild COVID-19 (a few samples of this study predate the infection). Cell type and time point are not known. Sequencing was performed on PBMCs or a T cell subset sorted from them (not recorded which). V and J are TRBV20-1 and TRBJ1-2; D is unclear. The chain's CDR3 is CSADWGNYGYTF. Here the CDR3 DNA reads TGCAGTGCGGACTGGGGTAACTATGGCTACACCTTC.